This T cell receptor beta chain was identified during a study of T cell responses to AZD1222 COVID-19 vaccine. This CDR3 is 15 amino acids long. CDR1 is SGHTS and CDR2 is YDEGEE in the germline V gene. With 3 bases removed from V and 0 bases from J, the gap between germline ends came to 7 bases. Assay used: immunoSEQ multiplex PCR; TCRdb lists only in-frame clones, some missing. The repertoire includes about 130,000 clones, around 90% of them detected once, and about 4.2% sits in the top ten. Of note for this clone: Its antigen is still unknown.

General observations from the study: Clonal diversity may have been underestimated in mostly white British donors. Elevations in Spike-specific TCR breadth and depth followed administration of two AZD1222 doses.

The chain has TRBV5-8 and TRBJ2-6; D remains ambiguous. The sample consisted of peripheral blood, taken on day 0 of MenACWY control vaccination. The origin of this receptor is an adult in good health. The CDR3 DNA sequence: TGTGCCAGCAGCTCCCTTTACTCTGGGGCCAACGTCCTGACTTTC. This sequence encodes CASSSLYSGANVLTF.